This is a list of T cell receptor beta chains from one sample in a study of cytomegalovirus exposure and HLA in healthy donors. Sequenced by immunoSEQ multiplex PCR; TCRdb stores in-frame clones only, minus some. Seen here are approximately 86,000 clones, roughly 70% observed once, and the top ten hold 3% to 3.5%. The sequenced sample consisted of PBMCs. Receptors originate from a man aged 35-49 years in good health and CMV-seronegative. Both conserved end residues are part of each CDR3. The D gene is left open where the match is weak. Expanded clones are given a class, and other clones once, few, many or no size at all.

NA	TRBJ2-7	NA	TRBV25-1	TGTGCCAGCAGTGGAACAGGGTCCTACGAGCAGTACTTC	CASSGTGSYEQYF
NA	TRBJ2-7	NA	TRBV7-9	TGTGCCAGCAGCTTTTGGCCGCAGGACGAGCAGTACTTC	CASSFWPQDEQYF
NA	TRBJ2-5	NA	TRBV2	TGTGCCAGCAGTGGGCGGGAATTTCAAGAGACCCAGTACTTC	CASSGREFQETQYF
NA	TRBJ1-1	TRBD1	TRBV6-5	TGTGCCAGCAGTTACGGGGGTTCGACAGGGGTGGCTTTCTTT	CASSYGGSTGVAFF
NA	TRBJ2-6	TRBD1	TRBV6-4	TGTGCCAGCAGTCCCCGGACAGGGTCTGGGGCCAACGTCCTGACTTTC	CASSPRTGSGANVLTF
NA	TRBJ1-5	TRBD1	TRBV5-6	TGTGCCAGCAGCTCCTACAGGGGTGTGGAACAGCCCCAGCATTTT	CASSSYRGVEQPQHF
once	TRBJ1-1	NA	TRBV28	TGTGCCAGCAGTCTCGGGGGAGGGGAAGCGACTGAAGCTTTCTTT	CASSLGGGEATEAFF
NA	TRBJ2-5	NA	TRBV7-2	TGTGCCAGCAGCCCACCCCGAGGCAGCCAAGAGACCCAGTACTTC	CASSPPRGSQETQYF
few	TRBJ1-4	NA	TRBV4-1	TGCGCCAGCAGCCAACCTCCGGGACTGGCGGGTGAAAAACTGTTTTTT	CASSQPPGLAGEKLFF
few	TRBJ1-1	TRBD1	TRBV30	TGTGCCTGGAGTCGACAGGGGACTTTCTTT	CAWSRQGTFF
few	TRBJ2-1	TRBD2	TRBV11-3	TGTGCCAGCAGCTTCGGGGGGGCCCTCTACAATGAGCAGTTCTTC	CASSFGGALYNEQFF
few	TRBJ1-5	NA	TRBV19	TGTGCCACAACTGAGGCGGGGTTCGGCAATCAGCCCCAGCATTTT	CATTEAGFGNQPQHF
NA	TRBJ2-5	TRBD1	TRBV7-9	TGTGCCAGCAGCACGTCCCCGGACAGGGGGCAAGAGACCCAGTACTTC	CASSTSPDRGQETQYF